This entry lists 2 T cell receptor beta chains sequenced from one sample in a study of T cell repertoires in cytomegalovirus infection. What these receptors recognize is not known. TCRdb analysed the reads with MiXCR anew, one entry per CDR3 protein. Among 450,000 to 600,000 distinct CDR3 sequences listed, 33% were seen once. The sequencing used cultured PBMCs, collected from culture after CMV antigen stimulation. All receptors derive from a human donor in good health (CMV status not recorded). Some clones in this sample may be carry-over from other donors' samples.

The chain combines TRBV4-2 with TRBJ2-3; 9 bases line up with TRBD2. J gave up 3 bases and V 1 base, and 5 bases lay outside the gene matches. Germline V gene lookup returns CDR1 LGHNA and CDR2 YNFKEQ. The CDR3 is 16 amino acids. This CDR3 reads CASSQVIAGETDTQYF. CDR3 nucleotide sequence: TGTGCCAGCAGCCAAGTAATAGCGGGAGAAACAGATACGCAGTATTTT.

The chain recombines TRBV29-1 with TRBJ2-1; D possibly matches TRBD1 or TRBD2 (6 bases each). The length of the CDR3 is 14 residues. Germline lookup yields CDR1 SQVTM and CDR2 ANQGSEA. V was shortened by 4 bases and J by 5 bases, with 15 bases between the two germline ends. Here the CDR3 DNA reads TGCAGCGTTGGGGGGGCGCGAGTAAACAATGAGCAGTTCTTC. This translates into CSVGGARVNNEQFF.